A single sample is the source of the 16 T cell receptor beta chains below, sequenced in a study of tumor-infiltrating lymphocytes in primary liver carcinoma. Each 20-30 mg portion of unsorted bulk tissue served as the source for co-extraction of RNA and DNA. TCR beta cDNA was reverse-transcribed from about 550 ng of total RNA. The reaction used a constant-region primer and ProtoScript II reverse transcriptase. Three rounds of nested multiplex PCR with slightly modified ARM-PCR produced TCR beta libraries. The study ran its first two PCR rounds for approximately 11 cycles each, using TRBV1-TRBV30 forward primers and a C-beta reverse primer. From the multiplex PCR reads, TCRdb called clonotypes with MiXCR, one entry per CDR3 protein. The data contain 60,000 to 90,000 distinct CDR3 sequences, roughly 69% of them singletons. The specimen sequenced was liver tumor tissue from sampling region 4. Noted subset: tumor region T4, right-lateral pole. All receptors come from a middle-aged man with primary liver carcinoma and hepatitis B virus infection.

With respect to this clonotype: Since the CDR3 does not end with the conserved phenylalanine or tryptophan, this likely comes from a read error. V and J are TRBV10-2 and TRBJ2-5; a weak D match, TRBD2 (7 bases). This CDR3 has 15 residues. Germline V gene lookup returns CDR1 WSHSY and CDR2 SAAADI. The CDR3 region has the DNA TGCGCCAGCACTGAGTCGGAAAGGGGGGGAGAGACCCAGTACTCC. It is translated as CASTESERGGETQYS.

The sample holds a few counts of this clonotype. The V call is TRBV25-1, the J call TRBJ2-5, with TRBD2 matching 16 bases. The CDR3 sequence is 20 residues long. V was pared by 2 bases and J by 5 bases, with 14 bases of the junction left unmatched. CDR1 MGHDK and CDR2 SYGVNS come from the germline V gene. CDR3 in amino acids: CASSEPNKPGLAGGGETQYF. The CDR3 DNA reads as TGTGCCAGCAGTGAACCGAACAAACCGGGACTAGCGGGAGGGGGTGAGACCCAGTACTTC.

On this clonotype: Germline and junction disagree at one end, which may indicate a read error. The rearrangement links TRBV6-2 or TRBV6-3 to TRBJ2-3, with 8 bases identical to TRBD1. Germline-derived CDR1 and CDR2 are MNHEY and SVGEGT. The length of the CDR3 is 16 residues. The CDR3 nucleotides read TGTGCCACCAGTTACCCCGACAGGGGTGACCCAGATACGCTGTATTTT. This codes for CATSYPDRGDPDTLYF.

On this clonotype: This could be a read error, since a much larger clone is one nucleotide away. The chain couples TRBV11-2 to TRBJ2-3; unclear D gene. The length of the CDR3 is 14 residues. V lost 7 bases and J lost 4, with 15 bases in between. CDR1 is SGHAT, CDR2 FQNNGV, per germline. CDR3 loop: CASIPPGRADTQYF. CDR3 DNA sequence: TGTGCCAGCATCCCCCCGGGCCGGGCAGATACGCAGTATTTT.

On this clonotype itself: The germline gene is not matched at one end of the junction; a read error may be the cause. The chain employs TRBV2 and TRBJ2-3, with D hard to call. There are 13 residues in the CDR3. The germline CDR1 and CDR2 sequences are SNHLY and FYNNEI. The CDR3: CTSSGLNTDTQYF. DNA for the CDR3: TGTACCAGCAGTGGGCTGAACACAGATACGCAGTATTTT.

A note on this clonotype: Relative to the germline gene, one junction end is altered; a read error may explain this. The CDR3 is CASMSGQNTGELFF. The CDR3 DNA reads TGTGCTAGCATGTCGGGACAGAACACCGGGGAGCTGTTTTTT. This chain links TRBV14 with TRBJ2-2; tentative D call: TRBD1 (6 bases). Germline CDR1 reads SGHDN; CDR2 reads FVKESK. This CDR3 has 14 amino acids.

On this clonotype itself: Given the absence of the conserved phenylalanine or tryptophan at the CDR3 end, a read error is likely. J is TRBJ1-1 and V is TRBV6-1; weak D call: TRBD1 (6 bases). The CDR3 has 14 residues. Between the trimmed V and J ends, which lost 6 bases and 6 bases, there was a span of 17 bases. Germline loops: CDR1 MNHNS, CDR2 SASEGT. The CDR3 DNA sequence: TGTGCCAGCAGAGCCCCGGGGGCTATATCTGAAGCTTTCCTT. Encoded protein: CASRAPGAISEAFL.

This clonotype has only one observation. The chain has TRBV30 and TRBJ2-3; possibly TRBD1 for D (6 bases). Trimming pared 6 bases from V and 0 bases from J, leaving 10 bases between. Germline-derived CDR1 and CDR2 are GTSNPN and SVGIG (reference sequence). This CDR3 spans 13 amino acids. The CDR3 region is CACERGSTDTQYF. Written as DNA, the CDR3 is TGTGCCTGCGAAAGGGGGAGCACAGATACGCAGTATTTT.

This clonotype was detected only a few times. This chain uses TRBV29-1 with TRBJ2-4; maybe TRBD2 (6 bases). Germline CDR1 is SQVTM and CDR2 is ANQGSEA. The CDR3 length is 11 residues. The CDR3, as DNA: TGCAGTATTGACGTGGAGGGCCAGGCATACTTC. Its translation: CSIDVEGQAYF. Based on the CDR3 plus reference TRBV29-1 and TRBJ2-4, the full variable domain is SAVISQKPSRDICQRGTSLTIQCQVDSQVTMMFWYRQQPGQSLTLIATANQGSEATYESGFVIDKFPISRPNLTFSTLTVSNMSPEDSSIYLCSIDVEGQAYFGAGTRLSVL.

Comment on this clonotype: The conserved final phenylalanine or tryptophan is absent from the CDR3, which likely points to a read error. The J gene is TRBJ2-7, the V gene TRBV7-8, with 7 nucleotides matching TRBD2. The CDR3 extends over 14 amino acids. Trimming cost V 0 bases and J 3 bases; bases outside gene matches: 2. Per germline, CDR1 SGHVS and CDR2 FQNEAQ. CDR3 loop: CASSLATGGYEQYL. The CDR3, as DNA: TGTGCCAGCAGCTTAGCTACGGGAGGCTACGAGCAGTACCTC.

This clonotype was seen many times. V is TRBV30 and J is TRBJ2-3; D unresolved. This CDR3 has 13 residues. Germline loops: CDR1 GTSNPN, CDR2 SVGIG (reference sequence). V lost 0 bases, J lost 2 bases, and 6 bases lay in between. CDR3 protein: CAWSVRNTDTQYF. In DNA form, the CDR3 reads TGTGCCTGGAGTGTACGAAACACAGATACGCAGTATTTT.

CDR3 in DNA: TGTGCCAGCACCTCCCAGGGTCCAGGGCCAAACCACGAAATAAGAGAGACCCAGTACTTC. Encoded protein: CASTSQGPGPNHEIRETQYF. The chain employs TRBV28 and TRBJ2-5; tentative D call: TRBD1 (5 bases). V was trimmed by 7 bases and J by 4 bases, leaving 34 bases between them. The CDR3 is made up of 20 amino acids. The germline V gene has CDR1 MDHEN and CDR2 SYDVKM.

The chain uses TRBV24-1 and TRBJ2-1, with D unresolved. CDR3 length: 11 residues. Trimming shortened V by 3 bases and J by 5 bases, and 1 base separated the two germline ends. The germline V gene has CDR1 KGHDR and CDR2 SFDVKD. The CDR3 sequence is CATSDDNEQFF. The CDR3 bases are TGTGCCACCAGTGATGACAATGAGCAGTTCTTC.

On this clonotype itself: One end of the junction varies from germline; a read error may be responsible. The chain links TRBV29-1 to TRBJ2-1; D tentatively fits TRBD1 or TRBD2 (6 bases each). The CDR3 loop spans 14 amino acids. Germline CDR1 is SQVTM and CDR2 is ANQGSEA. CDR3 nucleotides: TGCAGCGTTGACGGGGGCGCAATCTACAACGAGCACTTCTTC. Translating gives CSVDGGAIYNEHFF.

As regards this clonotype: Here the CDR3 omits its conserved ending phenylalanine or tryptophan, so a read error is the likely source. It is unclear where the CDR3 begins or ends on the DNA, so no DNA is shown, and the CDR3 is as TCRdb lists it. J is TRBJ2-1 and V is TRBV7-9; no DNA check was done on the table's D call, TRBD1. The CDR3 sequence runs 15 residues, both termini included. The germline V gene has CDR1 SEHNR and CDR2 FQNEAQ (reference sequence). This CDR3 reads CASSLGDRAHNEQFL.

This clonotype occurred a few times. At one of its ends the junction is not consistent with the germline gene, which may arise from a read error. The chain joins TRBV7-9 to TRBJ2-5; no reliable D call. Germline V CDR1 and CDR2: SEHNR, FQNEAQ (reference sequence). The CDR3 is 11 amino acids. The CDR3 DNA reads TGTGCCGGCAGACCCCAAGAGACCCAGTACTTC. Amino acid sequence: CAGRPQETQYF.